This T cell receptor beta chain was captured in a study of OX40 agonist ivuxolimab in advanced cancers. Overall study: Patients took ivuxolimab, an agonistic anti-OX40 (CD134) antibody. Melanoma, hepatocellular carcinoma, head and neck or renal cell cancer occurred in dose-escalation patients. Past anti-PD-1, anti-PD-L1 or anti-CTLA-4 therapy was accepted, and 40% had received some. General study points: Clonal expansion was seen in CD4+ and CD8+ blood T cells by week 6 at 0.1 to 3.0 mg/kg.

From germline, CDR1 is SSHAT and CDR2 FNYEAQ (reference sequence). This CDR3 is built from 15 residues. The data were produced by immunoSEQ multiplex PCR, yet TCRdb's version contains in-frame clones alone and is incomplete. The data contain about 140,000 clones, about 93% of them seen just once; the ten biggest clones take up approximately 1%. Worth noting for this clone: Its antigen remains unknown. At one end the junction does not follow the germline gene, possibly because of a read error.

The origin of this receptor is an adult with an advanced solid tumor such as melanoma, head and neck, liver or kidney cancer. This chain joins TRBV7-7 and TRBJ2-7; D is unclear. This specimen consisted of CD4+ or CD8+ T cells sorted from blood, obtained in a trial of the OX40 agonist ivuxolimab. The CDR3 nucleotides read TGTGCTAGCAGCCCCCAGGTCGAAAGATCCTACGAGCAGTACTTC. Translating gives CASSPQVERSYEQYF.